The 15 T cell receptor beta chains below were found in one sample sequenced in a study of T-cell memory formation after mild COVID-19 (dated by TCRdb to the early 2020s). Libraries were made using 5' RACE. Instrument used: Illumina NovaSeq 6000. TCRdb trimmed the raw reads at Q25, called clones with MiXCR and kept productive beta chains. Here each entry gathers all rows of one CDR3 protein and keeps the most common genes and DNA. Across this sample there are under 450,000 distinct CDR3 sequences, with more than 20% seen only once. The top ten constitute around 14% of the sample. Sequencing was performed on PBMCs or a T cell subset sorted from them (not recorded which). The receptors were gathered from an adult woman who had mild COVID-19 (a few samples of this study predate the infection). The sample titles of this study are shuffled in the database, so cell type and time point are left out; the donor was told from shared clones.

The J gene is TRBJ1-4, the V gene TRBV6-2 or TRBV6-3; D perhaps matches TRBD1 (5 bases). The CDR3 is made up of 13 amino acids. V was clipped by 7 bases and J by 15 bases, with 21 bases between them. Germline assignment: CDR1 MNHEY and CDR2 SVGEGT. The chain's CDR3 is CASTRDGGAKVFF. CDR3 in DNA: TGTGCCAGCACCCGGGACGGTGGGGCCAAGGTGTTTTTT.

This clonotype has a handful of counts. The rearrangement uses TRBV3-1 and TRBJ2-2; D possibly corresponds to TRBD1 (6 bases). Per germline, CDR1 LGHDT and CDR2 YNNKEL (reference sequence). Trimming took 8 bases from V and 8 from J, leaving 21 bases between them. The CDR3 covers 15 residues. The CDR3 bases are TGTGCCAGCCAACCGACAGGTCCCCTATCTGGGGAGCTGTTTTTT. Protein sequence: CASQPTGPLSGELFF. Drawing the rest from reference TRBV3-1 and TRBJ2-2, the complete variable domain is DTAVSQTPKYLVTQMGNDKSIKCEQNLGHDTMYWYKQDSKKFLKIMFSYNNKELIINETVPNRFSPKSPDKAHLNLHINSLELGDSAVYFCASQPTGPLSGELFFGEGSRLTVL.

The CDR3, as DNA: TGTGCCAGCACCAGTGTGAGAGAAAAACTGTTTTTT. This translates into CASTSVREKLFF. This chain joins TRBV7-9 and TRBJ1-4; D unclear. V lost 7 bases, J lost 8 bases, and 11 bases lay in between. The CDR3 spans 12 residues. In germline, CDR1 is SEHNR, CDR2 FQNEAQ (reference sequence).

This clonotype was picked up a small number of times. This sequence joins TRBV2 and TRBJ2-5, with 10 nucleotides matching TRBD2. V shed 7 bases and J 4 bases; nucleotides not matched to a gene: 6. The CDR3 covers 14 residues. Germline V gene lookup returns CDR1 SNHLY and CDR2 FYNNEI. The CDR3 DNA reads TGTGCCAGCAACAGCGGGAGGGGAGGAGAGACCCAGTACTTC. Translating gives CASNSGRGGETQYF. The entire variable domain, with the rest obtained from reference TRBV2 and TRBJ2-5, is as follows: EPEVTQTPSHQVTQMGQEVILRCVPISNHLYFYWYRQILGQKVEFLVSFYNNEISEKSEIFDDQFSVERPDGSNFTLKIRSTKLEDSAMYFCASNSGRGGETQYFGPGTRLLVL.

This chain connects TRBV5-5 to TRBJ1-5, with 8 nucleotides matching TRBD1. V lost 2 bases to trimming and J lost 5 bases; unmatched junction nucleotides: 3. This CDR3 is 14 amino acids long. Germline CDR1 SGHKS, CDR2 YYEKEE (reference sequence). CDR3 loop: CASSFGTGDQPQHF. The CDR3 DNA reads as TGTGCCAGCAGCTTCGGGACAGGCGATCAGCCCCAGCATTTT.

In DNA, the CDR3 is TGTGCCAGCAGCTACAGGGCGGGGGACACTGAAGCTTTCTTT. This encodes CASSYRAGDTEAFF. The rearrangement joins TRBV5-4 to TRBJ1-1, with D possibly TRBD1 on 6 matching bases. Germline-derived CDR1 and CDR2 are SGHNT and YYREEE (reference sequence). The ends were cut back, 3 bases at V and 3 bases at J, with 12 bases in the middle. CDR3 length: 14 amino acids.

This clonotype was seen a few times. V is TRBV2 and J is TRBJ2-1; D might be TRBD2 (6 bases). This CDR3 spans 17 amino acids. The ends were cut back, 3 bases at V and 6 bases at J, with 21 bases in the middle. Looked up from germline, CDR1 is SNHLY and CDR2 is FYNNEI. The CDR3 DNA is TGTGCCAGCAGTGATGGTCACCAGACGGGACTCACCAATGAGCAGTTCTTC. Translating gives CASSDGHQTGLTNEQFF.

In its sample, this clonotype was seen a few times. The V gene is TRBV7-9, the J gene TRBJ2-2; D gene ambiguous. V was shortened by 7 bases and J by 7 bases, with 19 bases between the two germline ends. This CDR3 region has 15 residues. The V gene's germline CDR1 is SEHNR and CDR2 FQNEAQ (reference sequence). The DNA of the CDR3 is TGTGCCAGCACGAGAGCTGGGTCTGGTAACGGGGAGCTGTTTTTT. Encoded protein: CASTRAGSGNGELFF.

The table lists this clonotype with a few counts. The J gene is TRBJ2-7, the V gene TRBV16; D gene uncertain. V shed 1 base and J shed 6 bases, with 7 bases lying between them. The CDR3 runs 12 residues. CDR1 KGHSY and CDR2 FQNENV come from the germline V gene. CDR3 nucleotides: TGTGCCAGCAGCCAATTTGGGCCCGAGCAGTACTTC. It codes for CASSQFGPEQYF.

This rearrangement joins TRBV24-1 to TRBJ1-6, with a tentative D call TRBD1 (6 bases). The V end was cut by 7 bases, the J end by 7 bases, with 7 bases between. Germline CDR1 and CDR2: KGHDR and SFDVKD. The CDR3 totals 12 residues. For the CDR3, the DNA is TGTGCCACCAGCCAGGGGAATTCACCCCTCCACTTT. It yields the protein CATSQGNSPLHF.

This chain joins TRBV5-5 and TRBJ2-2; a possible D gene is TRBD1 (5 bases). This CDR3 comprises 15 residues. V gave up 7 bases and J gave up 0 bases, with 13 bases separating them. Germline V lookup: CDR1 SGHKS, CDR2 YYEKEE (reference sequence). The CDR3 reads CASERQQTNTGELFF. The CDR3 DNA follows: TGTGCCAGCGAAAGACAGCAAACGAACACCGGGGAGCTGTTTTTT.

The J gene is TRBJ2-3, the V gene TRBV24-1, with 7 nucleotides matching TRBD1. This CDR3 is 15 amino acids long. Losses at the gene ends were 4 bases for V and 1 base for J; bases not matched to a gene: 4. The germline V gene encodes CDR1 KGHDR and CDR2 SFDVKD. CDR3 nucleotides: TGTGCCACCAGTGACCGGACAGGCGGCACAGATACGCAGTATTTT. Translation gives CATSDRTGGTDTQYF.

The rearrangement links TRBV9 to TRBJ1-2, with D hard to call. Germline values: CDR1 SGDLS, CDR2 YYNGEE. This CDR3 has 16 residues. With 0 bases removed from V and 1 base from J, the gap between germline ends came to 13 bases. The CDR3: CASSVGPLGGNYGYTF. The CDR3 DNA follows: TGTGCCAGCAGCGTAGGTCCCCTTGGCGGTAACTATGGCTACACCTTC.

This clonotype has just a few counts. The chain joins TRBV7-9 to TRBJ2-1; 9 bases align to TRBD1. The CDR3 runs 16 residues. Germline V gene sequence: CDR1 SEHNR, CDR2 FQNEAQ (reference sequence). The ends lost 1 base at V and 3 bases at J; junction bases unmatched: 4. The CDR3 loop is CASSLVWDRDYNEQFF. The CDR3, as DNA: TGTGCCAGCAGCTTAGTTTGGGACAGGGACTACAATGAGCAGTTCTTC.

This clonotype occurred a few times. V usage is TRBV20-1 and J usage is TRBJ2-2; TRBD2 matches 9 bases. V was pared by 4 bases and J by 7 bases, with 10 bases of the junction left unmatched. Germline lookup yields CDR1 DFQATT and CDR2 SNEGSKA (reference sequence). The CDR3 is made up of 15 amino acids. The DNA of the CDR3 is TGCAGTGCTATGACTAGCGGCGGGTCTGGCGGGGAGCTGTTTTTT. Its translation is CSAMTSGGSGGELFF.